These T cell receptor beta chains were read from a single sample in a study of blood T cell repertoires in COVID-19. Here immunoSEQ multiplex PCR was the method, and the copy in TCRdb shows in-frame clones only, minus some. The sample records some 460,000 clones, around 89% being singletons. Sequenced sample: peripheral blood. The receptors originated from a woman in her 30s with acute or convalescent COVID-19. Both conserved end residues are part of each CDR3. D genes are given only for firm matches. Not every row has a clone size; where given, it reads once, few, many or a size class.

j_gene: TRBJ2-5; v_gene: TRBV5-1; d_gene: TRBD1; abundance: -; CDR3aa: CASSLRQGARKETQYF; CDR3nt: TGCGCCAGCAGCTTGAGACAGGGGGCACGAAAGGAGACCCAGTACTTC
j_gene: TRBJ2-1; v_gene: TRBV12-3/TRBV12-4; d_gene: -; abundance: -; CDR3aa: CASTGQLYNEQFF; CDR3nt: TGTGCCAGCACCGGACAGCTATACAATGAGCAGTTCTTC
j_gene: TRBJ2-1; v_gene: TRBV29-1; d_gene: -; abundance: -; CDR3aa: CSVFPSSYNEQFF; CDR3nt: TGCAGCGTTTTCCCGAGCTCCTACAATGAGCAGTTCTTC
j_gene: TRBJ2-1; v_gene: TRBV4-1; d_gene: -; abundance: -; CDR3aa: CASSQVGRGAEQFF; CDR3nt: TGCGCCAGCAGCCAAGTTGGCAGGGGGGCTGAGCAGTTCTTC
j_gene: TRBJ1-1; v_gene: TRBV3-1/TRBV3-2; d_gene: TRBD1; abundance: few; CDR3aa: CASSSTGEAFF; CDR3nt: TGTGCCAGCAGCTCGACAGGGGAAGCTTTCTTT
j_gene: TRBJ2-1; v_gene: TRBV6-5; d_gene: TRBD1; abundance: -; CDR3aa: CASSTGDSYNEQFF; CDR3nt: TGTGCCAGCAGTACAGGGGACTCCTACAATGAGCAGTTCTTC
j_gene: TRBJ1-1; v_gene: TRBV30; d_gene: TRBD1; abundance: -; CDR3aa: CAWSDRGEAFF; CDR3nt: TGTGCCTGGAGCGACAGGGGGGAAGCTTTCTTT
j_gene: TRBJ2-1; v_gene: TRBV5-4; d_gene: -; abundance: -; CDR3aa: CASSRIRTGTWNEQFF; CDR3nt: TGTGCCAGCAGCCGGATTCGTACAGGGACGTGGAATGAGCAGTTCTTC
j_gene: TRBJ1-6; v_gene: TRBV12-5; d_gene: -; abundance: -; CDR3aa: CASGFGGEANSPLHF; CDR3nt: TGTGCTAGTGGTTTCGGGGGGGAAGCGAATTCACCCCTCCACTTT
j_gene: TRBJ1-2; v_gene: TRBV5-4; d_gene: -; abundance: -; CDR3aa: CASSYRGEGLYGYTF; CDR3nt: TGTGCCAGCAGCTACCGGGGAGAGGGCCTCTATGGCTACACCTTC
j_gene: TRBJ2-5; v_gene: TRBV29-1; d_gene: TRBD2; abundance: -; CDR3aa: CSVGQTGTSDF; CDR3nt: TGCAGCGTTGGTCAGACCGGGACTAGCGACTTC
j_gene: TRBJ1-4; v_gene: TRBV18; d_gene: TRBD1; abundance: -; CDR3aa: CASSPGTGNEKLFF; CDR3nt: TGTGCCAGCTCACCAGGGACAGGGAATGAAAAACTGTTTTTT
j_gene: TRBJ2-7; v_gene: TRBV5-4; d_gene: -; abundance: -; CDR3aa: CASSSPGFSYEQYF; CDR3nt: TGTGCCAGCAGCTCCCCAGGGTTCTCCTACGAGCAGTACTTC
j_gene: TRBJ1-1; v_gene: TRBV24-1; d_gene: TRBD1; abundance: -; CDR3aa: CATSDSRDRGTEAFF; CDR3nt: TGTGCCACCAGTGATTCCCGGGACAGGGGTACTGAAGCTTTCTTT
j_gene: TRBJ1-5; v_gene: TRBV19; d_gene: TRBD1; abundance: -; CDR3aa: CASSSGTELWPQHF; CDR3nt: TGTGCCAGTAGTTCCGGGACAGAATTGTGGCCCCAGCATTTT
j_gene: TRBJ2-1; v_gene: TRBV24-1; d_gene: -; abundance: -; CDR3aa: CATSDLRGGHYNEQFF; CDR3nt: TGTGCCACCAGTGATTTGAGGGGGGGGCATTACAATGAGCAGTTCTTC
j_gene: TRBJ1-1; v_gene: TRBV29-1; d_gene: -; abundance: -; CDR3aa: CSVQSMNTEAFF; CDR3nt: TGCAGCGTACAAAGTATGAACACTGAAGCTTTCTTT
j_gene: TRBJ1-5; v_gene: TRBV25-1; d_gene: -; abundance: -; CDR3aa: CASSDPRGPQHF; CDR3nt: TGTGCCAGCAGTGACCCTAGGGGGCCCCAGCATTTT
j_gene: TRBJ1-3; v_gene: TRBV28; d_gene: -; abundance: -; CDR3aa: CASSFLGGGNTIYF; CDR3nt: TGTGCCAGCAGTTTTCTAGGAGGTGGAAACACCATATATTTT
j_gene: TRBJ2-1; v_gene: TRBV6-5; d_gene: -; abundance: -; CDR3aa: CASSSSRGQGNEQFF; CDR3nt: -
j_gene: TRBJ2-1; v_gene: TRBV29-1; d_gene: TRBD1; abundance: -; CDR3aa: CSVSRTGAYNEQFF; CDR3nt: TGCAGCGTTTCGCGGACAGGGGCCTACAATGAGCAGTTCTTC
j_gene: TRBJ1-4; v_gene: TRBV24-1; d_gene: TRBD1; abundance: -; CDR3aa: CATSDKPGQGKEKLFF; CDR3nt: TGTGCCACCAGTGATAAACCGGGACAGGGGAAAGAAAAACTGTTTTTT
j_gene: TRBJ1-1; v_gene: TRBV10-3; d_gene: -; abundance: -; CDR3aa: CAIRQAGGNTEAFF; CDR3nt: TGTGCCATCAGGCAAGCGGGTGGGAACACTGAAGCTTTCTTT
j_gene: TRBJ2-1; v_gene: TRBV5-1; d_gene: TRBD2; abundance: -; CDR3aa: CASSLVAGGYEQFF; CDR3nt: TGCGCCAGCAGCTTGGTAGCGGGGGGTTATGAGCAGTTCTTC
j_gene: TRBJ2-7; v_gene: TRBV4-2; d_gene: TRBD1; abundance: -; CDR3aa: CASSRGTGVGEQYF; CDR3nt: TGTGCCAGCAGCCGAGGGACAGGGGTTGGCGAGCAGTACTTC
j_gene: TRBJ2-2; v_gene: TRBV10-3; d_gene: TRBD1; abundance: -; CDR3aa: CATGQGLTGELFF; CDR3nt: TGTGCCACAGGACAGGGGTTGACCGGGGAGCTGTTTTTT
j_gene: TRBJ2-1; v_gene: TRBV7-3; d_gene: TRBD2; abundance: few; CDR3aa: CASSQSGGSYNEQFF; CDR3nt: TGTGCCAGCAGCCAGAGCGGGGGCTCCTACAATGAGCAGTTCTTC
j_gene: TRBJ2-7; v_gene: TRBV24-1; d_gene: TRBD1; abundance: -; CDR3aa: CATSVGQGIDEQYF; CDR3nt: TGTGCCACCAGTGTGGGACAGGGGATCGACGAGCAGTACTTC
j_gene: TRBJ2-3; v_gene: TRBV27; d_gene: TRBD2; abundance: -; CDR3aa: CASSLSVRLAGGADTQYF; CDR3nt: TGTGCCAGCAGTTTATCGGTTCGGCTAGCGGGGGGGGCAGATACGCAGTATTTT
j_gene: TRBJ1-2; v_gene: TRBV6-5; d_gene: -; abundance: few; CDR3aa: CASSYNQDSPLTF; CDR3nt: TGTGCCAGCAGTTACAACCAGGACAGCCCTTTGACCTTC
j_gene: TRBJ1-1; v_gene: TRBV2; d_gene: TRBD1; abundance: -; CDR3aa: CASSVGQGVTEAFF; CDR3nt: TGTGCCAGCAGTGTAGGACAGGGGGTAACTGAAGCTTTCTTT
j_gene: TRBJ1-2; v_gene: TRBV29-1; d_gene: TRBD1; abundance: -; CDR3aa: CSVGGQGPNGYTF; CDR3nt: TGCAGCGTTGGAGGACAGGGCCCCAATGGCTACACCTTC
j_gene: TRBJ2-7; v_gene: TRBV5-4; d_gene: -; abundance: -; CDR3aa: CATRQDSYEQYF; CDR3nt: TGTGCCACCCGACAAGACTCCTACGAGCAGTACTTC
j_gene: TRBJ2-1; v_gene: TRBV27; d_gene: -; abundance: -; CDR3aa: CASSFAGLLTGDEQFF; CDR3nt: TGTGCCAGCAGTTTTGCGGGACTCCTCACCGGCGATGAGCAGTTCTTC
j_gene: TRBJ1-2; v_gene: TRBV7-2; d_gene: -; abundance: -; CDR3aa: CASSLVGADGYTF; CDR3nt: TGTGCCAGCAGCTTAGTGGGGGCTGATGGCTACACCTTC
j_gene: TRBJ1-3; v_gene: TRBV20-1; d_gene: -; abundance: -; CDR3aa: CSASPGGSGNTIYF; CDR3nt: TGCAGTGCTAGTCCGGGAGGCTCTGGAAACACCATATATTTT